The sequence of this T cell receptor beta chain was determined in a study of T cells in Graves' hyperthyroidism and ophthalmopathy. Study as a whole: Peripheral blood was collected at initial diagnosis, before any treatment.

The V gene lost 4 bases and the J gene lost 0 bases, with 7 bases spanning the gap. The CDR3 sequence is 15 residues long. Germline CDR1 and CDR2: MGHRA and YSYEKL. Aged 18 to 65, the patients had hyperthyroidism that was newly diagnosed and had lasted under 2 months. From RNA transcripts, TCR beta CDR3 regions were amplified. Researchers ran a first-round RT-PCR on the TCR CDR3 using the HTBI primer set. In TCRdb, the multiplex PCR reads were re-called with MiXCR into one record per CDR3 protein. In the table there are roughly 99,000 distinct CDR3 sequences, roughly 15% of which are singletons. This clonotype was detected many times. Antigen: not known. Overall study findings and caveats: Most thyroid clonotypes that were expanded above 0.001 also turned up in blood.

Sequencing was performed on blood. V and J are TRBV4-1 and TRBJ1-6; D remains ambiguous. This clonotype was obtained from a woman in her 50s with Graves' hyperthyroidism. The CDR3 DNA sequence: TGCGCCAGCAGCCGAGCGAGCTCCTATAATTCACCCCTCCACTTT. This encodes CASSRASSYNSPLHF.